These 22 T cell receptor beta chains came from one sample sequenced in a study of shared clonotypes between healthy human individuals. Only in-frame clones appear in the TCRdb table, and some are missing; sequencing was by immunoSEQ multiplex PCR. The sample lists around 700,000 clones, less than 80% seen once, with under 2% in the top ten. Sequencing was performed on memory CD4+ T cells sorted from blood. Specified subset: CD45RA-negative fraction. The receptors were sampled from a woman aged 25 to 45 in good health.

The chain has TRBV30 and TRBJ1-5; D is possibly TRBD1 (5 bases). The CDR3 runs to 15 residues. Germline V gene sequence: CDR1 GTSNPN, CDR2 SVGIG (reference sequence). Between the trimmed V and J ends, which lost 3 bases and 4 bases, there was a span of 16 bases. The chain's CDR3 is CAWSRAGHFNQPQHF. In nucleotides, the CDR3 is TGTGCCTGGAGCCGAGCAGGACATTTTAATCAGCCCCAGCATTTT.

V is TRBV28 and J is TRBJ1-5, with D possibly being TRBD1 (6 bases). This CDR3 contains 15 residues. Germline CDR1 is MDHEN and CDR2 is SYDVKM. V shed 6 bases and J shed 2 bases, with 14 bases lying between them. In DNA form, the CDR3 reads TGTGCCAGCAGCATTACGGGGGCAGGCAATCAGCCCCAGCATTTT. Translation gives CASSITGAGNQPQHF.

The V gene is TRBV4-1, the J gene TRBJ2-7, with D maybe TRBD1 (5 bases). This CDR3 has 15 amino acids. CDR1 is MGHRA and CDR2 is YSYEKL in the germline V gene. The V gene lost 6 bases and the J gene lost 5 bases, with 20 bases spanning the gap. CDR3 region: CASSRVTGYRNEQYF. The CDR3 DNA follows: TGCGCCAGCAGTCGAGTAACAGGATACCGGAACGAGCAGTACTTC.

The rearrangement links TRBV6-1 to TRBJ2-3, with TRBD2 identical over 7 bases. In germline, CDR1 is MNHNS, CDR2 SASEGT. V lost 6 bases, J lost 7 bases, and 7 bases stayed unmatched. The CDR3 spans 13 residues. The CDR3, as DNA: TGTGCCAGCAGATCGGGAGGAGGGAATACGCAGTATTTT. Translating gives CASRSGGGNTQYF.

This clone was picked up one time. The chain joins TRBV14 to TRBJ2-1; 10 bases are shared with TRBD2. There are 14 residues in the CDR3. J gave up 9 bases and V 5 bases, and 7 bases lay outside the gene matches. Germline loops: CDR1 SGHDN, CDR2 FVKESK. The CDR3 region is CASSSPGLAVEQFF. The CDR3 DNA reads TGTGCCAGCAGCTCCCCAGGACTAGCGGTTGAGCAGTTCTTC.

This clone was detected only a few times. This chain uses TRBV7-7 with TRBJ2-7, with TRBD1 as a possible D gene (6 bases). The V gene lost 1 base and the J gene lost 5 bases, with 9 bases spanning the gap. The CDR3 has 13 amino acids. CDR1 is SSHAT and CDR2 is FNYEAQ in the germline V gene (reference sequence). CDR3 amino acids: CASSLGRDNEQYF. The DNA for the CDR3 is TGTGCCAGCAGCTTAGGCAGGGACAACGAGCAGTACTTC.

The chain employs TRBV2 and TRBJ1-1; perhaps TRBD1 as D (6 bases). CDR1 and CDR2 from the germline V gene are SNHLY and FYNNEI. The CDR3 spans 14 residues. V gave up 8 bases and J gave up 4 bases, with 17 bases separating them. CDR3 DNA: TGTGCCAGCGCCCGGGCAGGGGTTGGCACTGAAGCTTTCTTT. Protein sequence: CASARAGVGTEAFF.

This chain connects TRBV28 to TRBJ2-6; no clear D. The V end was cut by 2 bases, the J end by 0 bases, with 14 bases between. The length of the CDR3 is 18 residues. Looked up from germline, CDR1 is MDHEN and CDR2 is SYDVKM. CDR3 nucleotides: TGTGCCAGCAGTTTAAGGGTCGGCAGGAGCTCTGGGGCCAACGTCCTGACTTTC. Its translation is CASSLRVGRSSGANVLTF.

This clone was detected ten times or more. The chain links TRBV6-4 to TRBJ2-6; D not certain. Germline loops: CDR1 MRHNA, CDR2 SNTAGT. The germline V and J ends were trimmed by 3 bases and 2 bases, with 5 bases remaining between them. The CDR3 totals 14 residues. As DNA, the CDR3 is TGTGCCAGCAGTGAACTCCCTGGGGCCAACGTCCTGACTTTC. Protein product: CASSELPGANVLTF.

In the case of this clone: The identical CDR3 is also encoded by other nucleotide sequences in the sample. This chain connects TRBV7-2 to TRBJ2-5; TRBD2 matches 7 bases. This CDR3 spans 15 amino acids. Germline-derived CDR1 and CDR2 are SGHTA and FQGNSA. The V gene end was trimmed by 3 bases and the J gene end by 4 bases; junction bases not matched to a gene: 8. In nucleotides, the CDR3 is TGTGCCAGCAGCTTCGGATGGGGCGGGAGAGAGACCCAGTACTTC. This codes for CASSFGWGGRETQYF. The full variable domain, completed using reference TRBV7-2 and TRBJ2-5, is GAGVSQSPSNKVTEKGKDVELRCDPISGHTALYWYRQSLGQGLEFLIYFQGNSAPDKSGLPSDRFSAERTGGSVSTLTIQRTQQEDSAVYLCASSFGWGGRETQYFGPGTRLLVL.

The chain joins TRBV6-5 to TRBJ2-2; D gene uncertain. The germline CDR1 and CDR2 sequences are MNHEY and SVGAGI. The germline V and J ends were trimmed by 7 bases and 0 bases, with 12 bases remaining between them. The CDR3 is 15 amino acids. CDR3 nucleotides: TGTGCCAGCAAATCGACCGCTACGAACACCGGGGAGCTGTTTTTT. This gives the protein CASKSTATNTGELFF.

This clone was detected a few times. The chain recombines TRBV5-1 with TRBJ2-5; tentatively, D is TRBD1 or TRBD2 (5 bases each). Between the trimmed V and J ends, which lost 4 bases and 2 bases, there was a span of 12 bases. Germline V lookup: CDR1 SGHRS, CDR2 YFSETQ. The CDR3 runs to 14 residues. CDR3 bases: TGCGCCAGCAGCCCAGGGACGAGTCAAGAGACCCAGTACTTC. As protein: CASSPGTSQETQYF.

As to this clone: The same CDR3 can be traced to other DNA sequences in this sample. This chain links TRBV28 with TRBJ2-5; D gene ambiguous. There are 12 residues in the CDR3. V lost 2 bases and J 2 bases, leaving 3 bases between the germline ends. Germline V lookup: CDR1 MDHEN, CDR2 SYDVKM. The CDR3: CASSLSQETQYF. The CDR3, as DNA: TGTGCCAGCAGTTTAAGTCAAGAGACCCAGTACTTC.

The J gene is TRBJ1-1, the V gene TRBV4-2, with D perhaps matching TRBD1 (5 bases). V was clipped by 1 base and J by 6 bases, with 18 bases between them. This CDR3 comprises 16 residues. Germline-derived CDR1 and CDR2 are LGHNA and YNFKEQ. The CDR3 nucleotides read TGTGCCAGCAGCCAAGGGGGAGGGCAGGGCGGGCCTGAAGCTTTCTTT. This encodes CASSQGGGQGGPEAFF.

V and J are TRBV14 and TRBJ2-3; D unclear. Germline CDR1 SGHDN, CDR2 FVKESK. Trimming took off 2 bases at V and 2 bases at J, with 11 bases between the two ends. This CDR3 has 15 residues. The chain's CDR3 is CASSQYGRLTDTQYF. DNA for the CDR3: TGTGCCAGCAGCCAATATGGACGCCTCACAGATACGCAGTATTTT.

V is TRBV28 and J is TRBJ1-1; D is unclear. The CDR3 runs to 13 residues. The germline V gene has CDR1 MDHEN and CDR2 SYDVKM. V was clipped by 8 bases and J by 2 bases, with 12 bases between them. The CDR3 DNA reads as TGTGCCAGCCATAGGACGGCAAACACTGAAGCTTTCTTT. Its protein product is CASHRTANTEAFF. The full variable domain, its missing parts supplied by reference TRBV28 and TRBJ1-1, is DVKVTQSSRYLVKRTGEKVFLECVQDMDHENMFWYRQDPGLGLRLIYFSYDVKMKEKGDIPEGYSVSREKKERFSLILESASTNQTSMYLCASHRTANTEAFFGQGTRLTVV.

The chain joins TRBV7-8 to TRBJ1-4; D is uncertain. The CDR3 extends over 14 amino acids. V was shortened by 5 bases and J by 8 bases, with 15 bases between the two germline ends. Per germline, CDR1 SGHVS and CDR2 FQNEAQ. CDR3 protein: CASSGSLIGEKLFF. The CDR3 nucleotides read TGTGCCAGCAGCGGCAGCCTAATTGGGGAAAAACTGTTTTTT.

For the CDR3, the DNA is TGTGCCAGCAGTCTCCTTATAGGGCAGGGAGGTGGCTACACCTTC. Protein sequence: CASSLLIGQGGGYTF. The chain uses TRBV28 and TRBJ1-2; TRBD1 might be the D (5 bases). The germline V gene encodes CDR1 MDHEN and CDR2 SYDVKM. The CDR3 covers 15 residues. V was shortened by 5 bases and J by 7 bases, with 20 bases between the two germline ends.

The chain joins TRBV5-1 to TRBJ1-1, with 7 bases that match TRBD1. The CDR3 covers 16 residues. From germline, CDR1 is SGHRS and CDR2 YFSETQ. The V gene end was trimmed by 0 bases and the J gene end by 1 base; junction bases not matched to a gene: 6. In DNA, the CDR3 is TGCGCCAGCAGCTTGGTCCCCGGGACAGCGAACACTGAAGCTTTCTTT. This sequence encodes CASSLVPGTANTEAFF. Together with reference TRBV5-1 and TRBJ1-1, the CDR3 gives the full variable domain: KAGVTQTPRYLIKTRGQQVTLSCSPISGHRSVSWYQQTPGQGLQFLFEYFSETQRNKGNFPGRFSGRQFSNSRSEMNVSTLELGDSALYLCASSLVPGTANTEAFFGQGTRLTVV.

The chain uses TRBV5-1 and TRBJ1-3; D may be TRBD1 (6 bases). The CDR3 is 15 amino acids. Deletions cut 3 bases from V and 8 bases from J, with 18 bases between. CDR1 is SGHRS, CDR2 YFSETQ, per germline. The DNA of the CDR3 is TGCGCCAGCAGCTCTCATGGGGGCTCTAGGGACACCATATATTTT. This gives the protein CASSSHGGSRDTIYF.

This chain links TRBV2 with TRBJ2-3; 7 bases agree with TRBD1. In germline, CDR1 is SNHLY, CDR2 FYNNEI. After removal of 5 bases from V and 6 bases from J, the junction contained 5 bases not matched to a gene. This CDR3 is 13 amino acids long. The DNA for the CDR3 is TGTGCCAGCAGTAACAGGGGTCGGGATACGCAGTATTTT. Amino acid sequence: CASSNRGRDTQYF.

This clone was seen only once. The V call is TRBV7-2, the J call TRBJ2-5; 8 bases fit TRBD1. The length of the CDR3 is 14 residues. Trimming took 4 bases from V and 4 from J; bases not matched to a gene: 5. CDR1 and CDR2 from the germline V gene are SGHTA and FQGNSA. The CDR3 DNA reads as TGTGCCAGCAGCTCCGGACAGGGCAGAGAGACCCAGTACTTC. Protein sequence: CASSSGQGRETQYF.